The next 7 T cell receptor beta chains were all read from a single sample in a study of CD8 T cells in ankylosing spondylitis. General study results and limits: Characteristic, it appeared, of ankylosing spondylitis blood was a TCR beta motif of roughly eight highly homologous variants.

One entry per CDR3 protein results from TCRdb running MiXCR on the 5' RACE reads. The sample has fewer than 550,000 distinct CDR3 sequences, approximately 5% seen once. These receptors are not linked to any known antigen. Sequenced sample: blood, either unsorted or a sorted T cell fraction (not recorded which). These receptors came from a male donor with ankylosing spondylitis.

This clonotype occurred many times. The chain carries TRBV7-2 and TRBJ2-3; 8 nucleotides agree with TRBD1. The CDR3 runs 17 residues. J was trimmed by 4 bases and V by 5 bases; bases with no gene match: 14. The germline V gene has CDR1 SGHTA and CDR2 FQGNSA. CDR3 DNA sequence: TGTGCCAGCAGCCCCAAGGGCGGGACAGGTTCACCAGATACGCAGTATTTT. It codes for CASSPKGGTGSPDTQYF.

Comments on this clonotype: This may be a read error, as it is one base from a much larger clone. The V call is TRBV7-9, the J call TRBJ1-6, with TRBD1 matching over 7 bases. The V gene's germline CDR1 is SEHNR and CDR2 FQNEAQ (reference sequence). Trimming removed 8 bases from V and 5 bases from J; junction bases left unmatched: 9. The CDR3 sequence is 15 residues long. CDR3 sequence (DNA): TGTGCCAGCCGCCCGACAGGGAACGATAATTCACCCCTCCACTTT. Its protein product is CASRPTGNDNSPLHF.

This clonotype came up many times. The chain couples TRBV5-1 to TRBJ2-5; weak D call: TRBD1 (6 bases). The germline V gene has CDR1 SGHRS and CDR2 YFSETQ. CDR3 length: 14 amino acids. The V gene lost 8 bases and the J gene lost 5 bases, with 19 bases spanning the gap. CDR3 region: CASSSRQGKETQYF. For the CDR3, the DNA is TGCGCCAGTTCGAGTCGGCAGGGGAAGGAGACCCAGTACTTC.

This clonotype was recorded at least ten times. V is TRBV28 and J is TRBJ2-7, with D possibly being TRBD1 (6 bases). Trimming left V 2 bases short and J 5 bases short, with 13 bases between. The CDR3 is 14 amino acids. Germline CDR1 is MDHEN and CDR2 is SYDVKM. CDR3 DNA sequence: TGTGCCAGCAGTTTACTGCAGGGGATCAACGAGCAGTACTTC. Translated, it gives CASSLLQGINEQYF.

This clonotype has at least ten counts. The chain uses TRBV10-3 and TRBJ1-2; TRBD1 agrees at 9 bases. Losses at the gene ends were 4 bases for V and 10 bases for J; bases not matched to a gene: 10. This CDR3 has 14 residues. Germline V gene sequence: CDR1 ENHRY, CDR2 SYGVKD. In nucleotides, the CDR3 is TGTGCCATCAGTGTGACCGGGACAGGGAGCGACTACACCTTC. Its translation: CAISVTGTGSDYTF.

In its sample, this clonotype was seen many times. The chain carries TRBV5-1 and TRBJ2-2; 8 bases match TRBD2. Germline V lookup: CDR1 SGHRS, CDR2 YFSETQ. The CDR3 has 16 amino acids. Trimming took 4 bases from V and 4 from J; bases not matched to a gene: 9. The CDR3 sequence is CASSPVLAGLTGELFF. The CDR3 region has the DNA TGCGCCAGCAGCCCCGTTTTAGCGGGGCTCACCGGGGAGCTGTTTTTT.

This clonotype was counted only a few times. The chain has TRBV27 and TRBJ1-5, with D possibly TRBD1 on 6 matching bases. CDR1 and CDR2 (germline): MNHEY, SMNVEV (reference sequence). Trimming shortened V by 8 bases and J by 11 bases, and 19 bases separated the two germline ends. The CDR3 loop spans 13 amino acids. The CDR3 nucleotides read TGTGCCAGCGGTGGACAGAGCTTAGGGTCCCAGCATTTT. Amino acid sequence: CASGGQSLGSQHF.